This TCR beta chain was sequenced during a study of CD8 T cells in Susac syndrome. For the study at large: Patients with Susac syndrome, at blood draw, were therapy-naive, on corticosteroids, or on intravenous immunoglobulin alone. General study points: Total CD8+ and CD8+ TEMRA repertoires contained 15 to 20 and five Susac-specific public clones, respectively.

With random hexamers, roughly 0.5 to 1 ug RNA was reverse transcribed. Amplification of TCR beta CDR3 spanned 54 Vbeta and 13 Jbeta via immunoSEQ multiplex PCR. MiXCR, run by TCRdb on the immunoSEQ multiplex PCR reads, gives a single entry per CDR3 protein. The profile shows about 130,000 distinct CDR3 sequences, more than 85% of them singletons. About this clonotype itself: The antigen is not known.

Sequenced: CD8+ T cells from PBMCs. The origin of this receptor is a human donor with Susac syndrome.

CDR3 in DNA: TGTGCCAGCAGCTCAACGGACAGGCGTAACCCCTACAATGAGCAGTTCTTC. It codes for CASSSTDRRNPYNEQFF. J is TRBJ2-1 and V is TRBV7-9, with 7 bases that match TRBD1. V shed 4 bases, J shed 2 bases, and the junction held 11 bases outside the gene matches. The CDR3 contains 17 residues. The V gene's germline CDR1 is SEHNR and CDR2 FQNEAQ (reference sequence).